These 28 T cell receptor beta chains originate from one sample sequenced in a study of vaccination and CD4 T cells after COVID-19. As for treatment: roughly 10-day PBMC culture with coronavirus spike peptide pools or control peptides (ViraFEST assay). Antigens for these TCRs are unknown. Once obtained from cultured CD4+ T cells, the DNA was sequenced using the Oncomine TCR Beta short-read assay. TCRdb reprocessed the PCR reads with MiXCR, giving one entry per CDR3 protein. The sample comprises roughly 15,000 distinct CDR3 sequences, 59% of which are singletons, and more than 4% rests with the top ten. This sample comprised CD4+ T cells from blood, cultured in vitro, obtained after SARS-CoV-2 vaccination. The source is a human donor who had recovered from COVID-19.

The chain combines TRBV27 with TRBJ2-1, with D uncertain. The CDR3 has 13 residues. The ends were cut back, 6 bases at V and 7 bases at J, with 13 bases in the middle. Germline V lookup: CDR1 MNHEY, CDR2 SMNVEV (reference sequence). CDR3 protein: CASSPPLGNEQFF. The CDR3 coding sequence is TGTGCCAGCAGCCCGCCTTTAGGGAATGAGCAGTTCTTC.

The chain couples TRBV7-9 to TRBJ2-7; TRBD1 agrees at 9 bases. The CDR3 has 14 residues. The V gene's germline CDR1 is SEHNR and CDR2 FQNEAQ (reference sequence). V was clipped by 3 bases and J by 3 bases; unmatched bases: 3. CDR3 sequence reads: CASSFSGQGYEQYF. The CDR3 DNA reads TGTGCCAGCAGCTTTTCGGGACAGGGCTACGAGCAGTACTTC.

The V call is TRBV20-1, the J call TRBJ2-1; D remains ambiguous. The germline V gene encodes CDR1 DFQATT and CDR2 SNEGSKA (reference sequence). Trimming left V 3 bases short and J 1 base short, with 10 bases between. The CDR3 runs 14 residues. The CDR3 sequence is CSASRQVSYNEQFF. The CDR3 DNA is TGCAGTGCTAGTCGGCAGGTTTCCTACAATGAGCAGTTCTTC.

The CDR3 here is CASSLAQGARNGYTF. CDR3 DNA sequence: TGTGCCAGCAGCTTAGCTCAGGGGGCTCGGAATGGCTACACCTTC. The V gene is TRBV7-2, the J gene TRBJ1-2; 8 positions agree with TRBD1. Germline V CDR1 and CDR2: SGHTA, FQGNSA. This CDR3 spans 15 amino acids. Trimming at V came to 0 bases and at J to 6 bases, leaving 6 bases not matched to a gene.

The CDR3 bases are TGTGCCAGCAGTGAATCGCAGGGGCCTTACAATGAGCAGTTCTTC. As protein: CASSESQGPYNEQFF. The chain couples TRBV6-1 to TRBJ2-1, with D possibly matching TRBD1 (6 bases). Germline V gene sequence: CDR1 MNHNS, CDR2 SASEGT. V was clipped by 2 bases and J by 4 bases, with 12 bases between them. The CDR3 consists of 15 residues.

CDR3 protein: CASSLNIGTGVYEQFF. The DNA for the CDR3 is TGTGCCAGCAGCTTGAATATCGGGACAGGGGTTTATGAGCAGTTCTTC. The chain combines TRBV7-2 with TRBJ2-1, with TRBD1 matching over 10 bases. Germline assignment: CDR1 SGHTA and CDR2 FQGNSA. The trim removed 3 bases at V and 8 bases at J, leaving 10 bases unmatched. The CDR3 is 16 amino acids. The full variable domain, with the rest looked up from reference TRBV7-2 and TRBJ2-1, is GAGVSQSPSNKVTEKGKDVELRCDPISGHTALYWYRQSLGQGLEFLIYFQGNSAPDKSGLPSDRFSAERTGGSVSTLTIQRTQQEDSAVYLCASSLNIGTGVYEQFFGPGTRLTVL.

This clonotype was observed once. This chain connects TRBV7-2 to TRBJ2-7; D gene uncertain. The CDR3 extends over 16 amino acids. Germline lookup yields CDR1 SGHTA and CDR2 FQGNSA. V lost 5 bases to trimming and J lost 0 bases, with 17 bases between them. The CDR3 reads CASSPPMGRGSYEQYF. The CDR3 coding sequence is TGTGCCAGCAGCCCGCCGATGGGCCGAGGCTCCTACGAGCAGTACTTC.

The J gene is TRBJ1-5, the V gene TRBV28, with TRBD1 matching 9 bases. The germline gives CDR1 MDHEN, CDR2 SYDVKM. With V trimmed by 5 bases and J by 7 bases, 12 bases remained unmatched. The CDR3 contains 16 residues. In DNA form, the CDR3 reads TGTGCCAGCAGTCCGGTGGACAGGGGCGCCGGGCAGCCCCAGCATTTT. Amino acid sequence: CASSPVDRGAGQPQHF. Based on the CDR3 plus reference TRBV28 and TRBJ1-5, the full variable domain is DVKVTQSSRYLVKRTGEKVFLECVQDMDHENMFWYRQDPGLGLRLIYFSYDVKMKEKGDIPEGYSVSREKKERFSLILESASTNQTSMYLCASSPVDRGAGQPQHFGDGTRLSIL.

The CDR3: CSVGTVYTGELFF. The CDR3 nucleotides read TGCAGCGTAGGGACAGTATACACCGGGGAGCTGTTTTTT. This chain connects TRBV29-1 to TRBJ2-2; 7 nucleotides match TRBD1. This CDR3 comprises 13 residues. Germline V gives CDR1 SQVTM, CDR2 ANQGSEA. V lost 6 bases, J lost 3 bases, and 4 bases stayed unmatched.

Points on this clonotype: At one end, the junction sequence differs from germline, possibly due to a read error. This sequence joins TRBV7-6 and TRBJ2-5; D gene uncertain. CDR1 and CDR2 from the germline V gene are SGHVS and FNYEAQ. This CDR3 comprises 15 residues. CDR3 in DNA: TGTGTCAGCAGCTTAGCCCAGCCCGCCCCAGAGACCCAGTACTTC. It specifies CVSSLAQPAPETQYF.

This clonotype appeared once. The chain links TRBV19 to TRBJ2-5; D perhaps matches TRBD2 (6 bases). The CDR3 is made up of 13 amino acids. Germline CDR1 is LNHDA and CDR2 is SQIVND (reference sequence). V lost 3 bases, J lost 3 bases, and 8 bases lay in between. CDR3 sequence: CASSMTSKETQYF. The CDR3 DNA reads as TGTGCCAGTAGTATGACTAGTAAAGAGACCCAGTACTTC.

The J gene is TRBJ1-5, the V gene TRBV6-2 or TRBV6-3; no reliable D call. The CDR3 has 13 residues. Looked up from germline, CDR1 is MNHEY and CDR2 is SVGEGT. Trimming shortened V by 2 bases and J by 3 bases, and 5 bases separated the two germline ends. CDR3 amino acids: CASSYRTNQPQHF. The CDR3 nucleotides are TGTGCCAGCAGTTACCGCACCAATCAGCCCCAGCATTTT.

V gene TRBV10-2 combines with J gene TRBJ2-7, with 12 bases matching TRBD1. CDR3 length equals 14 residues. Germline V lookup: CDR1 WSHSY, CDR2 SAAADI. With 7 bases clipped from V and 3 bases from J, the junction kept 4 bases outside the gene matches. The CDR3, as DNA: TGCGCCAGCACCGGGACAGGGGGCATCTACGAGCAGTACTTC. Protein: CASTGTGGIYEQYF.

The genes are TRBV5-1 and TRBJ1-1; tentative D call: TRBD1 (5 bases). This CDR3 has 13 residues. V was clipped by 1 base and J by 7 bases, with 11 bases between them. In germline, CDR1 is SGHRS, CDR2 YFSETQ. The CDR3 sequence is CASSLKIGDEAFF. CDR3 sequence (DNA): TGCGCCAGCAGCTTGAAGATAGGGGATGAAGCTTTCTTT.

This clonotype showed up just a few times. The CDR3 loop is CASSPNRGANSPLHF. The CDR3 DNA follows: TGTGCCAGCAGTCCAAACAGGGGAGCAAATTCACCCCTCCACTTT. The gene calls are TRBV12-3 or TRBV12-4 and TRBJ1-6; 7 bases line up with TRBD1. V gave up 5 bases and J gave up 7 bases; unmatched junction bases: 8. The CDR3 is made up of 15 amino acids.

The chain carries TRBV6-2 or TRBV6-3 and TRBJ1-2; 10 bases line up with TRBD1. Unmatched junction bases numbered 5, after V lost 4 bases and J lost 6 bases. This CDR3 has 14 residues. CDR1 is MNHEY, CDR2 SVGEGT, per germline. For the CDR3, the DNA is TGTGCCAGCAGTTTCACGGACAGGGGGAATGGCTACACCTTC. Translating it yields CASSFTDRGNGYTF.

The genes are TRBV6-4 and TRBJ2-1, with TRBD2 as a possible D gene (7 bases). With 6 bases removed from V and 9 bases from J, the gap between germline ends came to 15 bases. Germline CDR1 and CDR2: MRHNA and SNTAGT. This CDR3 spans 13 amino acids. CDR3 protein: CASSPGGLSEQFF. The CDR3, as DNA: TGTGCCAGCAGCCCCGGGGGGCTTTCTGAGCAGTTCTTC.

The genes are TRBV7-2 and TRBJ1-5; D is possibly TRBD1 (6 bases). Germline V gene sequence: CDR1 SGHTA, CDR2 FQGNSA. With 2 bases removed from V and 1 base from J, the gap between germline ends came to 12 bases. This CDR3 has 16 residues. CDR3 protein: CASSLSVRGSNQPQHF. As DNA, the CDR3 is TGTGCCAGCAGCTTAAGCGTCAGGGGAAGCAATCAGCCCCAGCATTTT.

This clonotype has just one count. This chain links TRBV27 with TRBJ2-5, with 8 bases identical to TRBD1. Looked up from germline, CDR1 is MNHEY and CDR2 is SMNVEV (reference sequence). This CDR3 is built from 18 residues. Trimming cost V 1 base and J 5 bases; bases outside gene matches: 15. The CDR3 reads CASSLLGTTGDRRETQYF. The CDR3, as DNA: TGTGCCAGCAGTTTATTAGGTACGACAGGGGATCGGAGGGAGACCCAGTACTTC.

CDR3 bases: TGTGCCAGTAGTATAGGGAACTCTGGGGCCAACGTCCTGACTTTC. This sequence encodes CASSIGNSGANVLTF. This sequence joins TRBV19 and TRBJ2-6, with unresolved D. Trimming cost V 1 base and J 0 bases, with 4 bases left between them. The CDR3 consists of 15 residues. The germline V gene encodes CDR1 LNHDA and CDR2 SQIVND (reference sequence).

The V gene is TRBV6-1, the J gene TRBJ1-1; D not certain. This CDR3 contains 13 residues. CDR1 and CDR2 from the germline V gene are MNHNS and SASEGT. Trimming shortened V by 4 bases and J by 1 base, and 7 bases separated the two germline ends. CDR3 residues: CASSVEENTEAFF. CDR3 DNA sequence: TGTGCCAGCAGTGTAGAGGAGAACACTGAAGCTTTCTTT.

The chain links TRBV6-5 to TRBJ2-1; TRBD2 matches 16 bases. CDR1 MNHEY and CDR2 SVGAGI come from the germline V gene. CDR3 length equals 18 residues. V trimming: 0 bases; J trimming: 7 bases; junction bases outside the gene matches: 6. The CDR3 DNA sequence: TGTGCCAGCAGTTACTCGAAGGGACTAGCGGGAGGGATGAATGAGCAGTTCTTC. Translation: CASSYSKGLAGGMNEQFF.

There are a few counts of this clonotype. The CDR3, as DNA: TGCAGTGCCGACTCAAGCGGGAGGGAAGAGACCCAGTACTTC. Residues: CSADSSGREETQYF. This sequence joins TRBV20-1 and TRBJ2-5; 10 bases line up with TRBD2. V was pared by 6 bases and J by 3 bases, with 7 bases of the junction left unmatched. Germline lookup yields CDR1 DFQATT and CDR2 SNEGSKA (reference sequence). CDR3 length: 14 amino acids.

The chain is built from TRBV7-2 and TRBJ2-1, with D tentatively TRBD1 (5 bases). Trimming pared 5 bases from V and 9 bases from J, leaving 17 bases between. This CDR3 is built from 14 residues. Looked up from germline, CDR1 is SGHTA and CDR2 is FQGNSA. CDR3 DNA sequence: TGTGCCAGCAGCCCCTTCTCCCAGGGTACTGAGCAGTTCTTC. Translating gives CASSPFSQGTEQFF.

The genes are TRBV5-4 and TRBJ1-1, with D uncertain. This CDR3 region has 14 residues. The germline V and J ends were trimmed by 1 base and 3 bases, with 10 bases remaining between them. Germline assignment: CDR1 SGHNT and CDR2 YYREEE (reference sequence). The CDR3, as DNA: TGTGCCAGCAGCTTGTGGGTTGGAGACACTGAAGCTTTCTTT. Its protein product is CASSLWVGDTEAFF.

This chain connects TRBV12-3 or TRBV12-4 to TRBJ2-7; no definite D call. Near its end, the DNA agrees better with TRBJ2-5, so the J call may be wrong. The CDR3 contains 15 residues. Here the CDR3 DNA reads TGTGCCAGCAGTTTCATTAACGAGAACCAAGAGACCCAGTACTTC. Protein sequence: CASSFINENQETQYF.

V and J are TRBV20-1 and TRBJ2-5, with D perhaps matching TRBD1 or TRBD2 (5 bases each). The V gene lost 5 bases and the J gene lost 2 bases, with 15 bases spanning the gap. Germline CDR1 is DFQATT and CDR2 is SNEGSKA (reference sequence). The CDR3 runs 14 residues. The chain's CDR3 is CSAQGQWRQETQYF. The CDR3 region has the DNA TGCAGTGCTCAAGGACAATGGAGGCAAGAGACCCAGTACTTC.

The chain employs TRBV20-1 and TRBJ2-1; the match to TRBD2 covers 12 bases. The germline CDR1 and CDR2 sequences are DFQATT and SNEGSKA (reference sequence). The length of the CDR3 is 15 residues. Trimming removed 5 bases from V and 9 bases from J; junction bases left unmatched: 11. In DNA, the CDR3 is TGCAGTGCTCCGCCCCTGTCTAGCGGGAGGGGTGAGCAGTTCTTC. The encoded protein is CSAPPLSSGRGEQFF.